This T cell receptor (beta chain) was captured by sequencing in a study of Graves' ophthalmopathy and Graves' hyperthyroidism. Study-wide findings and caveats: Ophthalmopathy progression prediction by the model yielded a sensitivity of 55% to 71% and a specificity of around 72%. Discrimination between ophthalmopathy and stable hyperthyroidism by a 13-signature model showed about 85% sensitivity and about 84% specificity.

The CDR3 covers 15 residues. Germline V lookup: CDR1 SGHRS, CDR2 YFSETQ. Trimming took 2 bases from V and 3 from J, leaving 9 bases between them. From RNA, the CDR3 regions of TCR beta chains were amplified and sequenced. Scientists carried out first-round RT-PCR using HTBI primers and then a second-round multiplex PCR. TCRdb analysed the multiplex PCR reads with MiXCR anew, one entry per CDR3 protein. The sample contains around 1.1 million distinct CDR3 sequences, around a third of which appear only once. Exclusion applied to patients with other autoimmune diseases, uncontrolled infections, pregnancy or lactation. This clonotype came up a few times. Its specificity is unknown.

Specimen: peripheral blood or thyroid tissue (not recorded which). The clonotype comes from an adult man with Graves' hyperthyroidism. The chain links TRBV5-1 to TRBJ2-6; perhaps TRBD2 as D (6 bases). The CDR3 DNA reads as TGCGCCAGCAGCTTCGGGGGTGGTGGGGCCAACGTCCTGACTTTC. Its translation is CASSFGGGGANVLTF.